The 17 T cell receptor beta chains below were found in one sample sequenced in a study of identical twins. TCRdb re-analysed the 5' RACE reads in MiXCR, keeping a single row per CDR3 protein. Of approximately 350,000 distinct CDR3 sequences in the sample, around 12% are singletons; the top ten hold around 6.9%. The same data also contributed to another study, on yellow fever vaccine responses in identical twins.

Sequenced: CD8+ T cells sorted from blood. These receptors all stem from a woman younger than 35 in good health.

This clonotype was seen a few times. The V gene is TRBV5-6, the J gene TRBJ2-1; 8 nucleotides agree with TRBD2. Trimming took 0 bases from V and 9 from J; bases not matched to a gene: 2. Germline CDR1 and CDR2: SGHDT and YYEEEE. CDR3 length equals 13 residues. CDR3 in DNA: TGTGCCAGCAGCTTGGGACTAGCGACTGAGCAGTTCTTC. It specifies CASSLGLATEQFF.

The V call is TRBV7-9, the J call TRBJ2-7; the D gene could be TRBD1 or TRBD2 (6 bases each). This CDR3 region has 15 residues. Germline CDR1 reads SEHNR; CDR2 reads FQNEAQ (reference sequence). The V and J ends lost 5 bases and 6 bases respectively, with 20 bases between them. DNA of the CDR3: TGTGCCAGCAGCGGGGGGCAGGGGTTATGGGGCGAGCAGTACTTC. The encoded protein is CASSGGQGLWGEQYF.

The genes are TRBV11-2 and TRBJ2-1; the D is unclear. Per the germline V gene, CDR1 is SGHAT and CDR2 is FQNNGV. The V and J ends lost 2 bases and 4 bases respectively, with 21 bases between them. This CDR3 region has 18 residues. This CDR3 reads CASSLWSALGQNYNEQFF. The CDR3 DNA reads TGTGCCAGCAGCTTATGGTCGGCTTTGGGCCAGAATTACAATGAGCAGTTCTTC.

The gene calls are TRBV7-9 and TRBJ1-4; the D is unclear. The CDR3 totals 14 residues. Germline values: CDR1 SEHNR, CDR2 FQNEAQ (reference sequence). Trimming removed 5 bases from V and 0 bases from J, with 7 bases in between. CDR3 protein: CASSPLSTNEKLFF. Written as DNA, the CDR3 is TGTGCCAGCAGCCCGCTTTCAACTAATGAAAAACTGTTTTTT.

This clonotype was detected a few times. The chain recombines TRBV29-1 with TRBJ1-1, with D hard to call. The V gene lost 8 bases and the J gene lost 0 bases, with 7 bases spanning the gap. This CDR3 contains 11 residues. Germline V gives CDR1 SQVTM, CDR2 ANQGSEA. CDR3 loop: CSTTMNTEAFF. The DNA of the CDR3 is TGCAGCACGACAATGAACACTGAAGCTTTCTTT.

In its sample, this clonotype was seen a few times. The chain combines TRBV12-3 or TRBV12-4 with TRBJ2-1; 7 bases map to TRBD2. This CDR3 spans 14 amino acids. J gave up 4 bases and V 6 bases, and 6 bases lay outside the gene matches. The CDR3 protein is CASRPGLIYNEQFF. The CDR3 DNA sequence: TGTGCCAGCAGACCGGGACTAATATACAATGAGCAGTTCTTC.

The gene calls are TRBV20-1 and TRBJ2-7; D gene uncertain. Germline lookup yields CDR1 DFQATT and CDR2 SNEGSKA (reference sequence). With 6 bases removed from V and 7 bases from J, the gap between germline ends came to 4 bases. CDR3 size: 8 residues. Here the CDR3 DNA reads TGCAGTGCGGGTGAGCAGTACTTC. Amino acids: CSAGEQYF.

The genes are TRBV10-3 and TRBJ2-3; weak D call: TRBD1 (7 bases). V was pared by 2 bases and J by 3 bases, with 12 bases between. CDR1 and CDR2 from the germline V gene are ENHRY and SYGVKD. The CDR3 spans 15 residues. The CDR3 nucleotides are TGTGCCATCAGTGAGAGGGCAGGGGGGACAGATACGCAGTATTTT. Translating it yields CAISERAGGTDTQYF.

The chain links TRBV27 to TRBJ2-3; 8 bases are shared with TRBD1. This CDR3 contains 16 residues. The V gene end was trimmed by 2 bases and the J gene end by 5 bases; junction bases not matched to a gene: 9. CDR1 is MNHEY, CDR2 SMNVEV, per germline (reference sequence). The CDR3 nucleotides are TGTGCCAGCAGTTTAGAGTCAGGGGGCATGGAAGATACGCAGTATTTT. This codes for CASSLESGGMEDTQYF.

This clonotype has just a few counts. The V gene is TRBV4-1, the J gene TRBJ1-1; weak D call: TRBD1 (5 bases). Germline loops: CDR1 MGHRA, CDR2 YSYEKL. The CDR3 runs 15 residues. Trimming took off 0 bases at V and 1 base at J, with 9 bases between the two ends. This CDR3 reads CASSQDEGRNTEAFF. In nucleotides, the CDR3 is TGCGCCAGCAGCCAAGATGAGGGGCGGAACACTGAAGCTTTCTTT.

This clonotype was seen only a few times. The V gene is TRBV6-2 or TRBV6-3, the J gene TRBJ2-2, with D possibly being TRBD2 (5 bases). Deletions cut 0 bases from V and 7 bases from J, with 12 bases between. The CDR3 covers 15 residues. Germline V lookup: CDR1 MNHEY, CDR2 SVGEGT. This chain's CDR3 is CASSYSSERGGELFF. DNA for the CDR3: TGTGCCAGCAGTTACTCTAGCGAACGAGGCGGGGAGCTGTTTTTT.

This chain's CDR3 is CSVVSGPKYEQYF. Written as DNA, the CDR3 is TGCAGCGTTGTTAGCGGGCCCAAGTACGAGCAGTACTTC. The chain has TRBV29-1 and TRBJ2-7; 7 nucleotides line up with TRBD2. Germline-derived CDR1 and CDR2 are SQVTM and ANQGSEA. The trim removed 4 bases at V and 4 bases at J, leaving 7 bases unmatched. This CDR3 contains 13 residues.

V and J are TRBV15 and TRBJ2-3; TRBD2 agrees at 8 bases. This CDR3 comprises 14 residues. Germline V gene data show CDR1 as LNHNV and CDR2 as YYDKDF (reference sequence). Germline trimming cut 0 bases from V and 8 bases from J; bases unmatched to any gene: 4. CDR3 in amino acids: CATSREEAGGTQYF. CDR3 in DNA: TGTGCCACCAGCAGAGAGGAGGCGGGAGGTACGCAGTATTTT. Full variable domain (missing parts from reference TRBV15 and TRBJ2-3): DAMVIQNPRYQVTQFGKPVTLSCSQTLNHNVMYWYQQKSSQAPKLLFHYYDKDFNNEADTPDNFQSRRPNTSFCFLDIRSPGLGDTAMYLCATSREEAGGTQYFGPGTRLTVL.

The V call is TRBV5-1, the J call TRBJ2-1; D is undetermined. V lost 7 bases and J 5 bases, leaving 25 bases between the germline ends. CDR1 and CDR2 (germline): SGHRS, YFSETQ. The CDR3 runs to 17 residues. CDR3: CASPPRKARPFHNEQFF. The CDR3 DNA is TGCGCCAGCCCCCCGCGGAAAGCCCGACCTTTCCACAATGAGCAGTTCTTC. Using reference TRBV5-1 and TRBJ2-1 for the parts outside the CDR3, the full variable domain is KAGVTQTPRYLIKTRGQQVTLSCSPISGHRSVSWYQQTPGQGLQFLFEYFSETQRNKGNFPGRFSGRQFSNSRSEMNVSTLELGDSALYLCASPPRKARPFHNEQFFGPGTRLTVL.

This clonotype was found a few times. The rearrangement joins TRBV4-1 to TRBJ1-1, with D possibly matching TRBD1 (5 bases). The CDR3 covers 16 residues. V was pared by 2 bases and J by 0 bases, with 13 bases between. CDR1 and CDR2 (germline): MGHRA, YSYEKL. CDR3 nucleotide sequence: TGCGCCAGCAGCCAAACCGGGACGGCGATGAACACTGAAGCTTTCTTT. This encodes CASSQTGTAMNTEAFF.

This clonotype occurred a few times. The CDR3 reads CASSYLRGAGELAEQFF. The CDR3 DNA follows: TGTGCCAGCAGTTACCTCCGAGGGGCGGGAGAACTCGCGGAGCAGTTCTTC. The chain is built from TRBV6-5 and TRBJ2-1; 7 bases are a match to TRBD2. The CDR3 consists of 17 residues. J gave up 10 bases and V 2 bases, and 17 bases lay outside the gene matches. Germline-derived CDR1 and CDR2 are MNHEY and SVGAGI.

This clonotype came up many times. The V gene is TRBV12-3 or TRBV12-4, the J gene TRBJ2-7; D remains ambiguous. The CDR3 consists of 12 residues. Trimming removed 4 bases at V and 0 bases at J, with 4 bases between. The CDR3 here is CASSSSSYEQYF. The DNA of the CDR3 is TGTGCCAGCAGTTCCAGCTCCTACGAGCAGTACTTC.